This passage covers 11 T cell receptor beta chains from one sample sequenced in a study of identical twins' blood T cells. TCRdb analysed the 5' RACE reads with MiXCR anew, one entry per CDR3 protein. Of a few hundred thousand distinct CDR3 sequences listed, 28% are singletons. The sequenced material came from PBMCs. The source of these receptors is a woman aged 18 to 55 in good health.

This clonotype was counted many times. The DNA of the CDR3 is TGTGCCAGCAGAATCACCGGGGAGCTGTTTTTT. It codes for CASRITGELFF. The V gene is TRBV12-3 or TRBV12-4, the J gene TRBJ2-2, with no clear D. The V gene lost 6 bases and the J gene lost 4 bases, with 3 bases spanning the gap. CDR3 length: 11 amino acids.

The gene calls are TRBV12-3 or TRBV12-4 and TRBJ2-2, with D possibly being TRBD1 (6 bases). Trimming took off 4 bases at V and 9 bases at J, with 21 bases between the two ends. CDR3 length: 16 amino acids. The CDR3 protein is CASSSHRRDTQRELFF. For the CDR3, the DNA is TGTGCCAGCAGTTCCCACCGCCGGGACACCCAGAGGGAGCTGTTTTTT.

V and J are TRBV20-1 and TRBJ2-2; D is unresolved. This CDR3 spans 13 amino acids. Looked up from germline, CDR1 is DFQATT and CDR2 is SNEGSKA (reference sequence). Trimming stripped 6 bases from V and 7 bases from J, with 15 bases between. The CDR3 here is CSATLGLGGELFF. The CDR3 region has the DNA TGCAGTGCCACCCTAGGGTTGGGCGGGGAGCTGTTTTTT.

The chain carries TRBV5-1 and TRBJ2-1; TRBD2 aligns across 11 bases. The CDR3 is 16 residues long. Germline values: CDR1 SGHRS, CDR2 YFSETQ. J gave up 7 bases and V 2 bases, and 8 bases lay outside the gene matches. The CDR3 sequence is CASSFLTSGIMNEQFF. The CDR3 nucleotides are TGCGCCAGCAGCTTTTTGACTAGCGGGATTATGAATGAGCAGTTCTTC.

The rearrangement uses TRBV6-5 and TRBJ1-4, with D perhaps matching TRBD1 (6 bases). The CDR3 extends over 12 amino acids. V lost 4 bases and J 14 bases, leaving 14 bases between the germline ends. The germline gives CDR1 MNHEY, CDR2 SVGAGI. CDR3 sequence: CASSSLRGRLFF. The CDR3 DNA reads TGTGCCAGCAGTTCCCTCAGGGGCAGGCTGTTTTTT.

V usage is TRBV20-1 and J usage is TRBJ1-1, with D unresolved. Germline V gene lookup returns CDR1 DFQATT and CDR2 SNEGSKA (reference sequence). The CDR3 spans 13 residues. The V gene lost 5 bases and the J gene lost 10 bases, with 20 bases spanning the gap. CDR3 DNA: TGCAGTGCTGAAAGTCGGGCCAGGCGCCGAGCTTTCTTT. As protein: CSAESRARRRAFF.

Concerning this clonotype: The germline gene is not matched at one end of the junction; a read error may be the cause. V usage is TRBV5-1 and J usage is TRBJ1-1; 9 positions agree with TRBD1. Germline assignment: CDR1 SGHRS and CDR2 YFSETQ. This CDR3 is built from 14 residues. CDR3: CTSSLEDRGTEAFF. CDR3 nucleotides: TGCACCAGCAGCTTGGAGGACAGGGGCACTGAAGCTTTCTTT.

The chain uses TRBV5-1 and TRBJ1-1; D perhaps matches TRBD1 (6 bases). The germline V gene has CDR1 SGHRS and CDR2 YFSETQ. The CDR3 is made up of 14 amino acids. V was trimmed by 7 bases and J by 4 bases, leaving 17 bases between them. The CDR3 sequence: CASGGGEGGTEAFF. The CDR3 DNA follows: TGCGCCAGCGGTGGGGGCGAGGGGGGCACTGAAGCTTTCTTT.

This clonotype was detected a few times. V gene TRBV4-3 combines with J gene TRBJ2-3; D ambiguous. CDR3 length: 16 residues. Germline assignment: CDR1 LGHNA and CDR2 YSLEER. Trimming pared 2 bases from V and 3 bases from J, leaving 15 bases between. Here the CDR3 reads CASSQLLNGMTDTQYF. Written as DNA, the CDR3 is TGCGCCAGCAGCCAACTTCTTAACGGTATGACAGATACGCAGTATTTT.

V and J are TRBV5-4 and TRBJ2-7; 7 bases are shared with TRBD2. The ends lost 4 bases at V and 2 bases at J; junction bases unmatched: 9. The CDR3 runs 15 residues. The germline CDR1 and CDR2 sequences are SGHNT and YYREEE (reference sequence). The CDR3 protein is CASSLSGTPTYEQYF. Here the CDR3 DNA reads TGTGCCAGCAGCCTAAGCGGGACTCCCACCTACGAGCAGTACTTC.

Concerning this clonotype: A read error may be the cause here, since a much bigger clone is one base away. This rearrangement joins TRBV6-1 to TRBJ1-3; D possibly corresponds to TRBD1 (6 bases). This CDR3 comprises 14 residues. Germline-derived CDR1 and CDR2 are MNHNS and SASEGT. As DNA, the CDR3 is TGTACCAGCAGAGAAGGACAGATAGGAAACACCATATATTTT. Residues: CTSREGQIGNTIYF.